The T cell receptor (beta chain) described here comes from a study of beta chain features in type 1 diabetes (dated by TCRdb to the late 2010s). Background for the entire study: No differences in mean age, gender distribution, total cell number or subset yield were found between patients and healthy donors. A total of some 100,000,000 sorted cells were examined across all samples, and the number of cells per subset was strongly correlated with RNA yield. In the study, TCRB repertoires of sorted circulating CD4+ T cell subsets from recently diagnosed type 1 diabetes patients were compared with those of matched healthy donors. Naive and central memory subsets were obtained from all 30 or so donors, but regulatory and stem cell-like memory subsets were isolated from only 8 patients and about eight healthy donors.

The entire isolated RNA was reverse transcribed using the High Capacity cDNA Reverse Transcription Kit, and thus expressed TCRB transcripts were sequenced. Deep immunoSEQ sequencing was performed on naive, central memory and regulatory T cell samples, with an average of around 3.5 million total reads per sample. Sorted cells were lysed in RLT buffer and RNA was extracted with DNase-treated RNeasy Micro or Mini kits, depending on cell number. To prevent cross-contamination, every cell subset was processed on its own, while patient and healthy donor samples were processed together. TCRB sequences were amplified from cDNA with the immunoSEQ multiplex PCR, producing 87-bp fragments spanning the CDR3 region. Sequencing of the amplicons was done on the Illumina HiSeq platform. The study's processing was this. Synthetic template baselines were used to correct PCR bias computationally, reads within Hamming distance 2 were collapsed, and singletons that could not be merged were discarded. Reads were aligned to IMGT to assign V, D and J genes, CDR3 length, and insertions or deletions at six rearrangement sites. Clonotype counts were normalized to sorted cell number within each subset before computing true diversity and Gini coefficients with the tcR R package. The overlap coefficient, calculated on TCRB nucleotide sequences, was used to quantify repertoire sharing. Out-of-frame TCRB sequences from naive cells were analyzed as a proxy for the pre-selection repertoire. The table comes from immuneACCESS by way of TCRdb, which keeps in-frame sequences with V and J called. Part of the clones is missing from these tables; in studies checked, under half for an unresolved V gene and the rest for unknown reasons. V and J calls and clone size are as listed in that table; D and trimming were resolved from the DNA. Recorded for this sample are 250,000 to 300,000 clones; about 13% of them occurred a single time. Of the sample, around 0.016% falls within the top ten clones.

The study at large found these results: Naive, central memory and regulatory TCRB repertoires appeared to be more similar among patients than among healthy donors. PCR might favor shorter templates, but patient and control samples were amplified and corrected together, so any skew would affect both groups equally. Because small numbers of individuals were included in the HLA sub-analyses, any influence of HLA type on TCRB rearrangement was left unresolved. In all four CD4+ subsets, TCRB CDR3 length was moderately but significantly shorter in type 1 diabetes patients. Because cDNA was sequenced instead of genomic DNA, activated cells with high expression could be over-represented, although the groups did not differ in activation or CD3 levels. At VDJ recombination sites, patients with type 1 diabetes made fewer insertions and deleted more nucleotides, a pattern implying thymic rearrangement abnormalities.

V is trimmed back by 3 bases and J by 4 bases, and the junction contains 3 bases that no gene match accounts for. The CDR3 has 15 amino acids, counting the end cysteine and phenylalanine. Only the CDR3 region is kept as DNA, spanning 45 bases read in frame from base 1. The germline V gene (reference sequence) provides CDR1 LNHDA and CDR2 SQIVND. This clone was seen more than once but under ten times. Its antigen remains undetermined. No qualities accompany the bases; no much larger clone lies one base away. Each donor gave one peripheral blood draw, averaging approximately 120 mL, which was collected into heparinised tubes. Naive, central memory, regulatory and stem cell-like memory CD4+ T cells were sorted on a BD FACSAria II using a panel including CD45RO, CCR7, CD25, CD127, CD95 and CD27. All sorted populations exceeded 95% purity. Right away, PBMCs were isolated by Lymphoprep density gradient centrifugation and were stained directly, with no culture step. Samples were stained and sorted in pairs, with one healthy donor and one patient per experiment, so that batch effects were minimized.

The receptor chain draws on TRBV19 and TRBJ2-1, with 10 central nucleotides matching TRBD2. Input material: naive CD4+ T cells from blood. Read against the paper, the sample's cell subset or site label means: true naive CD4+ T cells. This TCR was recovered from a man between 25 and 39 years old with type 1 diabetes. For the CDR3, the sequence is CASSIGLAEYNEQFF. The nucleotide sequence is TGTGCCAGTAGTATTGGACTAGCGGAGTACAATGAGCAGTTCTTC.